This T cell receptor beta chain was identified during a study of shared clonotypes between healthy human individuals. Across the whole study: Plates per donor: three CD4 naive, three CD4 memory, two CD8 naive, one CD8 memory.

It was about 180 ng DNA, 33,000 or so T cell genomes, that sorted-subset replicate PCRs used. The repertoire was sequenced with immunoSEQ multiplex PCR; TCRdb's copy has only in-frame clones and lacks some. The data show 1.6 million or so clones, about 98.5% seen once. The study drew all its donors from Caucasian adults living in Nashville, Tennessee. Researchers partitioned CD4+ cells into CD45RA+ naive and CD45RA-negative memory subsets. This clonotype originated in a young man in good health. The sequenced sample consisted of naive CD4+ T cells sorted from blood. The subset is: CD45RA+ positively selected.

The CDR3 here is CATKGTALRGYGYTF. Here the CDR3 DNA reads TGTGCCACGAAGGGGACAGCTCTCCGAGGCTATGGCTACACCTTC. The chain recombines TRBV10-3 with TRBJ1-2; 7 bases agree with TRBD1. Germline trimming cut 10 bases from V and 4 bases from J; bases unmatched to any gene: 15. From germline, CDR1 is ENHRY and CDR2 SYGVKD. This CDR3 contains 15 residues.